Each of the 20 T cell receptor beta chains below was sequenced from the same sample in a study of CD8 T cells in Susac syndrome. RNA amounts of roughly 0.45 to 1 ug underwent reverse transcription with random hexamers. TCRdb itself ran the immunoSEQ multiplex PCR reads through MiXCR, one entry per CDR3 protein. Seen here are about 140,000 distinct CDR3 sequences, roughly 95% observed once, and the top ten hold about 0.11%. The sequenced sample was CD4+ T cells from PBMCs. The receptors come from a human donor with multiple sclerosis.

Only one count was recorded for this clonotype. The V gene is TRBV4-1, the J gene TRBJ2-5; D unclear. With 2 bases removed from V and 0 bases from J, the gap between germline ends came to 7 bases. Germline CDR1 reads MGHRA; CDR2 reads YSYEKL. The CDR3 consists of 14 residues. CDR3 nucleotide sequence: TGCGCCAGCAGCCAAAGGAGTAACCAAGAGACCCAGTACTTC. This gives the protein CASSQRSNQETQYF.

The chain carries TRBV7-3 and TRBJ2-2, with 8 bases identical to TRBD1. This CDR3 region has 15 residues. Germline V gene sequence: CDR1 SGHTA, CDR2 FQGTGA. J was trimmed by 4 bases and V by 3 bases; bases with no gene match: 4. This CDR3 reads CASSFTGGSTGELFF. The DNA of the CDR3 is TGTGCCAGCAGCTTCACAGGGGGAAGCACCGGGGAGCTGTTTTTT.

The chain uses TRBV14 and TRBJ1-6, with no clear D. This CDR3 has 15 residues. Trimming cost V 4 bases and J 6 bases, with 13 bases left between them. CDR1 and CDR2 (germline): SGHDN, FVKESK. CDR3 sequence reads: CASSPAGLPNSPLHF. Here the CDR3 DNA reads TGTGCCAGCAGCCCGGCGGGCCTACCTAATTCACCCCTCCACTTT.

The chain recombines TRBV5-1 with TRBJ1-1, with D possibly being TRBD1 (5 bases). The CDR3 loop spans 14 amino acids. Trimming removed 1 base at V and 2 bases at J, with 9 bases between. CDR1 and CDR2 (germline): SGHRS, YFSETQ. CDR3 in amino acids: CASSLLGDNTEAFF. As DNA, the CDR3 is TGCGCCAGCAGCTTGTTGGGGGATAACACTGAAGCTTTCTTT.

The chain has TRBV7-9 and TRBJ2-7, with TRBD2 matching over 7 bases. There are 15 residues in the CDR3. The germline CDR1 and CDR2 sequences are SEHNR and FQNEAQ (reference sequence). Losses at the gene ends were 1 base for V and 3 bases for J; bases not matched to a gene: 6. The CDR3 loop is CASSLDAGGSYEQYF. Here the CDR3 DNA reads TGTGCCAGCAGCTTAGATGCCGGCGGGAGCTACGAGCAGTACTTC.

The rearrangement links TRBV23-1 to TRBJ2-2; 9 bases align to TRBD2. TRBV23-1 is designated an ORF whose function remains uncertain. The CDR3 is made up of 20 amino acids. The V segment lost 3 bases and the J segment 0 bases; nucleotides outside the gene matches: 14. CDR3: CASSQRRLAETIANTGELFF. In DNA, the CDR3 is TGCGCCAGCAGTCAGAGGAGACTAGCGGAGACTATCGCGAACACCGGGGAGCTGTTTTTT.

The J gene is TRBJ1-4, the V gene TRBV11-2; D uncertain. In germline, CDR1 is SGHAT, CDR2 FQNNGV. CDR3 size: 17 residues. Deletions cut 1 base from V and 5 bases from J, with 17 bases between. In nucleotides, the CDR3 is TGTGCCAGCAGCTTAGGGACGACCGGAGGGAGGAATGAAAAACTGTTTTTT. Residues: CASSLGTTGGRNEKLFF.

The rearrangement links TRBV3-1 to TRBJ1-5; D perhaps matches TRBD1 (5 bases). This CDR3 comprises 13 residues. V lost 0 bases and J 9 bases, leaving 9 bases between the germline ends. Germline V gene sequence: CDR1 LGHDT, CDR2 YNNKEL (reference sequence). The CDR3 loop reads CASSQEVGTPQHF. CDR3 in DNA: TGTGCCAGCAGCCAAGAGGTTGGGACGCCCCAGCATTTT.

The chain employs TRBV28 and TRBJ1-2; 8 bases line up with TRBD1. The CDR3 has 14 residues. The germline CDR1 and CDR2 sequences are MDHEN and SYDVKM. Losses at the gene ends were 5 bases for V and 9 bases for J; bases not matched to a gene: 11. The CDR3 loop reads CASSGQGAGISYTF. CDR3 coding DNA: TGTGCCAGCAGTGGGCAGGGGGCTGGCATCAGCTACACCTTC.

Only one count was recorded for this clonotype. The chain links TRBV29-1 to TRBJ2-2; TRBD1 agrees at 7 bases. J gave up 0 bases and V 4 bases, and 2 bases lay outside the gene matches. Germline CDR1 SQVTM, CDR2 ANQGSEA. CDR3 length equals 14 residues. For the CDR3, the DNA is TGCAGCGTTGTTGGGACAGCGAACACCGGGGAGCTGTTTTTT. Translation: CSVVGTANTGELFF.

The chain carries TRBV9 and TRBJ1-2; TRBD1 aligns across 10 bases. J lost 9 bases, V lost 0 bases, and 11 bases had no gene match. The germline gives CDR1 SGDLS, CDR2 YYNGEE. The CDR3 is made up of 16 amino acids. The CDR3, as DNA: TGTGCCAGCAGCGTAGGTGCCGGGACAGGGGCTGAGAGCTACACCTTC. It is translated as CASSVGAGTGAESYTF.

The chain combines TRBV24-1 with TRBJ2-1; 12 bases fit TRBD2. Germline V gives CDR1 KGHDR, CDR2 SFDVKD. V gave up 9 bases and J gave up 7 bases; unmatched junction bases: 9. The CDR3 has 15 residues. CDR3 nucleotides: TGTGCCACCGCCAAACTAGCGGGAGGACGTAATGAGCAGTTCTTC. Translated, it gives CATAKLAGGRNEQFF.

This chain links TRBV5-1 with TRBJ2-1; tentatively, D is TRBD1 (5 bases). Germline CDR1 and CDR2: SGHRS and YFSETQ. This CDR3 region has 18 residues. V was shortened by 5 bases and J by 0 bases, with 21 bases between the two germline ends. The CDR3 region is CASSTRLAGRSSYNEQFF. The CDR3 region has the DNA TGCGCCAGCAGTACCAGGCTGGCAGGGCGTAGCTCCTACAATGAGCAGTTCTTC.

V usage is TRBV30 and J usage is TRBJ2-1, with 14 bases identical to TRBD2. V trimming: 1 base; J trimming: 4 bases; junction bases outside the gene matches: 6. This CDR3 is 17 amino acids long. Germline CDR1 GTSNPN, CDR2 SVGIG (reference sequence). This CDR3 is CAWSGFGTSGGYNEQFF. The CDR3, as DNA: TGTGCCTGGAGTGGATTTGGGACTAGCGGGGGATACAATGAGCAGTTCTTC.

The V and J genes are TRBV29-1 and TRBJ2-7; D might be TRBD1 (5 bases). The CDR3 loop spans 12 amino acids. Trimming shortened V by 4 bases and J by 3 bases, and 10 bases separated the two germline ends. Germline V CDR1 and CDR2: SQVTM, ANQGSEA. The CDR3 loop reads CSVAREDYEQYF. The CDR3 nucleotides are TGCAGCGTTGCCAGGGAAGACTACGAGCAGTACTTC.

This chain uses TRBV14 with TRBJ2-5; D remains unclear. Looked up from germline, CDR1 is SGHDN and CDR2 is FVKESK. The CDR3 is 13 amino acids. The V end was cut by 0 bases, the J end by 5 bases, with 7 bases between. The chain's CDR3 is CASSQDMRETQYF. The CDR3 DNA is TGTGCCAGCAGCCAAGATATGAGGGAGACCCAGTACTTC.

The rearrangement uses TRBV9 and TRBJ2-1; possible D gene TRBD2, 5 bases. Germline-derived CDR1 and CDR2 are SGDLS and YYNGEE. The CDR3 runs 15 residues. The V end lost 0 bases, the J end lost 2 bases, and 9 bases lay between the germline ends. The CDR3 here is CASSVGTQTYNEQFF. The CDR3 DNA is TGTGCCAGCAGCGTAGGGACTCAAACCTACAATGAGCAGTTCTTC.

This clonotype was observed a handful of times. This chain connects TRBV28 to TRBJ2-7; tentatively, D is TRBD1 or TRBD2 (5 bases each). The CDR3 runs to 14 residues. CDR1 is MDHEN and CDR2 is SYDVKM in the germline V gene. V was clipped by 8 bases and J by 0 bases, with 14 bases between them. The CDR3 DNA reads as TGTGCCAGCGGGACCCTGGGGGTCTCCTACGAGCAGTACTTC. Its protein is CASGTLGVSYEQYF.

V gene TRBV10-3 combines with J gene TRBJ2-3; TRBD1 matches 8 bases. Trimming cost V 9 bases and J 3 bases; bases outside gene matches: 5. The CDR3 is 13 residues long. Per the germline V gene, CDR1 is ENHRY and CDR2 is SYGVKD. As DNA, the CDR3 is TGTGCCATGGGACAGGCTCAAACAGATACGCAGTATTTT. Translated: CAMGQAQTDTQYF.

V is TRBV30 and J is TRBJ2-1; no definite D call. Between the trimmed V and J ends, which lost 4 bases and 6 bases, there was a span of 13 bases. The CDR3 loop spans 13 amino acids. Germline CDR1 GTSNPN, CDR2 SVGIG (reference sequence). CDR3 in amino acids: CAWTTRYPNEQFF. CDR3 nucleotides: TGTGCCTGGACCACGCGGTACCCCAATGAGCAGTTCTTC.